A single sample gave rise to the 6 T cell receptor beta chains below, sequenced in a study of graft-versus-host responses after intestinal transplantation. Sequenced by immunoSEQ multiplex PCR; TCRdb stores in-frame clones only, minus some. The sample has 96,000 or so clones; 80% to 95% are singletons. These receptors have no identified antigens. The sequenced sample was unstimulated CD4+ T cells sorted from spleen or lymph node cells, obtained before intestinal transplant. These receptors all come from a human donor who received an intestinal transplant.

The rearrangement joins TRBV6-1 to TRBJ1-2, with 9 nucleotides matching TRBD1. This CDR3 region has 16 residues. Trimming at V came to 4 bases and at J to 7 bases, leaving 13 bases not matched to a gene. Germline CDR1 reads MNHNS; CDR2 reads SASEGT. This CDR3 is CASSVRPTGTGLGYTF. The CDR3 DNA follows: TGTGCCAGCAGTGTTCGTCCCACCGGGACAGGGCTTGGCTACACCTTC.

This clone was observed a single time. V is TRBV29-1 and J is TRBJ2-7; 8 nucleotides align to TRBD1. CDR3 length: 12 amino acids. In germline, CDR1 is SQVTM, CDR2 ANQGSEA. The V gene end was trimmed by 7 bases and the J gene end by 6 bases; junction bases not matched to a gene: 8. The CDR3 DNA sequence: TGCAGCGCCGGACAGGGCCCAAGCGAGCAGTACTTC. It translates to CSAGQGPSEQYF.

The V call is TRBV5-8, the J call TRBJ1-1; 7 bases line up with TRBD1. The CDR3 spans 12 residues. V gave up 4 bases and J gave up 8 bases; unmatched junction bases: 5. CDR1 and CDR2 from the germline V gene are SGHTS and YDEGEE. DNA for the CDR3: TGTGCCAGCAGCCCGGGACAGCTAGAAGCTTTCTTT. Its protein product is CASSPGQLEAFF.

V usage is TRBV5-1 and J usage is TRBJ2-2; 10 bases map to TRBD1. The trim removed 4 bases at V and 5 bases at J, leaving 5 bases unmatched. CDR3 length: 15 amino acids. Per germline, CDR1 SGHRS and CDR2 YFSETQ. The CDR3 sequence: CASSGGTGETGELFF. CDR3 DNA: TGCGCCAGCAGCGGGGGGACAGGGGAGACCGGGGAGCTGTTTTTT.

The V call is TRBV5-1, the J call TRBJ1-1; TRBD1 aligns across 8 bases. This CDR3 spans 14 amino acids. The germline gives CDR1 SGHRS, CDR2 YFSETQ. The ends lost 5 bases at V and 5 bases at J; junction bases unmatched: 8. The CDR3 spells CASSFDRGRTEAFF. The CDR3 region has the DNA TGCGCCAGCAGTTTCGACAGGGGAAGGACTGAAGCTTTCTTT.

For the CDR3, the DNA is TGCGCCAGTCGTGGACTACAAGCCTACGAGCAGTACTTC. Translation: CASRGLQAYEQYF. V usage is TRBV5-1 and J usage is TRBJ2-7, with D possibly being TRBD2 (6 bases). The germline V gene encodes CDR1 SGHRS and CDR2 YFSETQ. Trimming cost V 8 bases and J 2 bases, with 14 bases left between them. This CDR3 is built from 13 residues.